What follows are 10 T cell receptor beta chains derived from one specimen sequenced in a study of cytomegalovirus exposure and HLA in healthy donors. Both 60 Vbeta primers and 13 Jbeta primers went into the PCR. TCRdb's copy holds only in-frame clones and misses some; the assay was immunoSEQ multiplex PCR. The table has 180,000 or so clones, almost 80% seen once. The sequenced sample consisted of PBMCs. The receptors were gathered from a middle-aged man in good health and CMV-seropositive.

This chain connects TRBV19 to TRBJ2-7; perhaps TRBD1 as D (6 bases). The germline V gene encodes CDR1 LNHDA and CDR2 SQIVND (reference sequence). The CDR3 consists of 12 residues. V lost 5 bases and J lost 7, with 12 bases in between. The DNA for the CDR3 is TGTGCCAGTAGTTTCGGCAGGGGTGAGCAGTACTTC. It encodes CASSFGRGEQYF.

V gene TRBV9 combines with J gene TRBJ2-1, with 14 bases identical to TRBD2. Losses at the gene ends were 4 bases for V and 7 bases for J; bases not matched to a gene: 13. Per germline, CDR1 SGDLS and CDR2 YYNGEE. The CDR3 has 18 residues. The CDR3 spells CASSPHRGTSGRLNEQFF. Here the CDR3 DNA reads TGTGCCAGCAGCCCCCACCGTGGGACTAGCGGGAGACTTAATGAGCAGTTCTTC.

The rearrangement uses TRBV29-1 and TRBJ2-1; no firm D call. Trimming removed 4 bases at V and 4 bases at J, with 17 bases between. From germline, CDR1 is SQVTM and CDR2 ANQGSEA. The CDR3 extends over 15 amino acids. The CDR3 DNA reads as TGCAGCGTTGTATCGTCTGGTCAGGTATACAATGAGCAGTTCTTC. It specifies CSVVSSGQVYNEQFF.

The chain uses TRBV6-5 and TRBJ1-1; the D gene is possibly TRBD1 (6 bases). This CDR3 region has 12 residues. Germline values: CDR1 MNHEY, CDR2 SVGAGI. V lost 7 bases and J lost 4, with 10 bases in between. This CDR3 reads CASKTGFTEAFF. In nucleotides, the CDR3 is TGTGCCAGCAAGACAGGTTTCACTGAAGCTTTCTTT.

The V call is TRBV21-1, the J call TRBJ1-6; the tabulated D call, TRBD1, remains unverified against the DNA. TRBV21-1 is described as a pseudogene. The CDR3 length is 15 residues. CDR3 loop: CASSNPGQRNSPLHF. The CDR3 bases are TGTGCCAGCAGCAACCCGGGACAGAGAAATTCACCCCTCCACTTT.

The chain is built from TRBV7-6 and TRBJ2-2; 9 bases are a match to TRBD2. Germline lookup yields CDR1 SGHVS and CDR2 FNYEAQ. This CDR3 has 16 residues. V dropped 5 bases and J dropped 16; count of bases not matched to a gene: 20. CDR3 in DNA: TGTGCCAGCAGCCCCCTTGATAGCGGGAGTCCACGGGGAGCGTTTTTT. This codes for CASSPLDSGSPRGAFF.

V usage is TRBV5-1 and J usage is TRBJ2-5; 13 bases are a match to TRBD2. The CDR3 has 16 residues. Germline-derived CDR1 and CDR2 are SGHRS and YFSETQ. V dropped 4 bases and J dropped 2; count of bases not matched to a gene: 5. The CDR3 here is CASSQLAGGGQETQYF. Here the CDR3 DNA reads TGCGCCAGCAGCCAACTAGCGGGGGGGGGACAAGAGACCCAGTACTTC.

This chain links TRBV14 with TRBJ2-7; 12 bases agree with TRBD2. In germline, CDR1 is SGHDN, CDR2 FVKESK. The CDR3 covers 15 residues. Trimming took 1 base from V and 3 from J; bases not matched to a gene: 1. The CDR3 loop reads CASSQVLAGGYEQYF. CDR3 nucleotides: TGTGCCAGCAGCCAAGTACTAGCGGGAGGCTACGAGCAGTACTTC.

The V call is TRBV10-3, the J call TRBJ2-7, with 12 nucleotides matching TRBD2. Trimming cost V 2 bases and J 5 bases; bases outside gene matches: 10. The germline V gene has CDR1 ENHRY and CDR2 SYGVKD. The CDR3 covers 17 residues. The CDR3 protein is CAISEGLAGRRRDEQYF. The DNA for the CDR3 is TGTGCCATCAGTGAGGGACTAGCGGGAAGGAGACGGGACGAGCAGTACTTC.

In this sample, this clone turned up once. The chain recombines TRBV7-9 with TRBJ2-7; 8 bases align to TRBD2. This CDR3 contains 15 residues. The V segment lost 0 bases and the J segment 3 bases; nucleotides outside the gene matches: 4. CDR1 is SEHNR, CDR2 FQNEAQ, per germline (reference sequence). DNA of the CDR3: TGTGCCAGCAGCTTAGCGCAGGGACTAGACTACGAGCAGTACTTC. It is translated as CASSLAQGLDYEQYF.